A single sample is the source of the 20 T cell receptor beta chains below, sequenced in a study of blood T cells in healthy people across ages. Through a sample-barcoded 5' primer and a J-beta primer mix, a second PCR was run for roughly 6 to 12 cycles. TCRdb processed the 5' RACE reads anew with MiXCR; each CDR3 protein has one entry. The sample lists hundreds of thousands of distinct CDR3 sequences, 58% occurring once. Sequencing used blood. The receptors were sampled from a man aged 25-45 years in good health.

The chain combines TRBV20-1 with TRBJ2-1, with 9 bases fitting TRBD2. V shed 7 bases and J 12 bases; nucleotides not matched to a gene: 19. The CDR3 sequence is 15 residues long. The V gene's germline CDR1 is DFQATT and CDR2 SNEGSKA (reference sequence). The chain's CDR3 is CSVPWRGGSGDVQFF. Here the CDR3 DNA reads TGCAGTGTTCCTTGGCGGGGGGGGTCTGGTGATGTGCAGTTCTTC.

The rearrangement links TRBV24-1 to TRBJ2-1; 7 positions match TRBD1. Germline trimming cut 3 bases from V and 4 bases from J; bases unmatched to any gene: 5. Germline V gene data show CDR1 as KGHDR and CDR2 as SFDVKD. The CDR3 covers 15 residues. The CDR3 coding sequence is TGTGCCACCAGTGATAACAGGGGACGTTACAATGAGCAGTTCTTC. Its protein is CATSDNRGRYNEQFF.

The CDR3 DNA reads TGCAGTTCCCGGGGCCCAGACTTTGGGGGCAATGAGCAGTTCTTC. It yields the protein CSSRGPDFGGNEQFF. The chain is built from TRBV20-1 and TRBJ2-1; D might be TRBD1 or TRBD2, each matching 5 bases. Deletions cut 8 bases from V and 6 bases from J, with 23 bases between. Germline CDR1 reads DFQATT; CDR2 reads SNEGSKA (reference sequence). The CDR3 spans 15 residues.

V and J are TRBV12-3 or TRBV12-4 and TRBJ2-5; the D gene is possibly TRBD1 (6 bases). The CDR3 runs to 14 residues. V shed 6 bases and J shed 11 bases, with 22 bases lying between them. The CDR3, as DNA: TGTGCCAGCAGGAGACAAGGGCAGGGGCATGAGCAGTACTTC. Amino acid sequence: CASRRQGQGHEQYF.

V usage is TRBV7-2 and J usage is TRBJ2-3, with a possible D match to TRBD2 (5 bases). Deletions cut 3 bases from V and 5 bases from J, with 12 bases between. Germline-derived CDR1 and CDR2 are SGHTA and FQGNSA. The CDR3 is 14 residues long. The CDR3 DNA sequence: TGTGCCAGCAGCTTGCAAGGCGCGGGAGATACGCAGTATTTT. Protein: CASSLQGAGDTQYF.

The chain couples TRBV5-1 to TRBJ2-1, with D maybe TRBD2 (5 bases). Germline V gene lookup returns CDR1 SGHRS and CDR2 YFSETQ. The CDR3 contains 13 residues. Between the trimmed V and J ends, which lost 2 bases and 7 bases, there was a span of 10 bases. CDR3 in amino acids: CASSFRWRNEQFF. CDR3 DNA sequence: TGCGCCAGCAGCTTCAGGTGGAGGAATGAGCAGTTCTTC.

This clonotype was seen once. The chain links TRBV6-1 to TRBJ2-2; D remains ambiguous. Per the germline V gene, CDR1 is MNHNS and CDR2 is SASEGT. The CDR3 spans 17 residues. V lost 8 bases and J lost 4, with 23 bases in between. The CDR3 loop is CASLKQSLRTGTGELFF. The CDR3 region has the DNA TGTGCCAGCTTGAAACAATCCCTCCGCACGGGCACCGGGGAGCTGTTTTTT.

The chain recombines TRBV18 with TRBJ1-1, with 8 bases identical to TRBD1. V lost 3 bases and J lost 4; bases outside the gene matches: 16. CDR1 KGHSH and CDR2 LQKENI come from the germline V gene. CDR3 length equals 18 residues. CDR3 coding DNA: TGTGCCAGCTCACCTAATTACGCGACAGGGGCAGTTAGCACTGAAGCTTTCTTT. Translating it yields CASSPNYATGAVSTEAFF.

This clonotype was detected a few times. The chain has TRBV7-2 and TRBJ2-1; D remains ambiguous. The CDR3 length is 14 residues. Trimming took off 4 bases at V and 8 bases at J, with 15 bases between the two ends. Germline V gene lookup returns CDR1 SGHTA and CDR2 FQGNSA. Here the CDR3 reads CASSSAPSFDEQFF. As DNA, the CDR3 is TGTGCCAGCAGCTCCGCACCTTCCTTTGATGAGCAGTTCTTC.

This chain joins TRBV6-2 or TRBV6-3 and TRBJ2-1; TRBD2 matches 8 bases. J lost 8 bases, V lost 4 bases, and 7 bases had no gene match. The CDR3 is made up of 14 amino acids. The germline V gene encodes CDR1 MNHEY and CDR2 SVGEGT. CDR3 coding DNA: TGTGCCAGCAGTTTCAGCGGGAGTATAGATGAGCAGTTCTTC. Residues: CASSFSGSIDEQFF.

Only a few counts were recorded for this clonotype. The chain's CDR3 is CASSLNGQETQYF. The DNA for the CDR3 is TGTGCCAGCAGCTTAAACGGCCAAGAGACCCAGTACTTC. The chain uses TRBV11-1 and TRBJ2-5; no firm D call. CDR1 is SGHAT, CDR2 FQDESV, per germline (reference sequence). V lost 2 bases and J 1 base, leaving 5 bases between the germline ends. The CDR3 is 13 amino acids.

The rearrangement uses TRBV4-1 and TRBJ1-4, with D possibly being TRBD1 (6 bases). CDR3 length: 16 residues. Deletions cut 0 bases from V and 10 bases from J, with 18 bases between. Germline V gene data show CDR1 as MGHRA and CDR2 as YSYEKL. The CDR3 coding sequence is TGCGCCAGCAGCCAAGACAGGGGACTGTCGCTCGGAAAACTGTTTTTT. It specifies CASSQDRGLSLGKLFF.

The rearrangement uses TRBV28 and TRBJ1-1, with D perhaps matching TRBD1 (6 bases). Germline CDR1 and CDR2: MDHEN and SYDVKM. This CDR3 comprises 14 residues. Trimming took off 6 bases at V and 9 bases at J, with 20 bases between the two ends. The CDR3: CASSLQQGREKAFF. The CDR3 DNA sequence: TGTGCCAGCAGCCTTCAACAGGGTCGTGAAAAAGCTTTCTTT.

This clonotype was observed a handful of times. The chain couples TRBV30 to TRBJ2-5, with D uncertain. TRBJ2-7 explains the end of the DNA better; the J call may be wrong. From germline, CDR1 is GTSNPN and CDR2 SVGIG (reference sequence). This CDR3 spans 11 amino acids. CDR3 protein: CAWSVPYEQYF. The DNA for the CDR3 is TGTGCCTGGAGTGTCCCATACGAGCAGTACTTC.

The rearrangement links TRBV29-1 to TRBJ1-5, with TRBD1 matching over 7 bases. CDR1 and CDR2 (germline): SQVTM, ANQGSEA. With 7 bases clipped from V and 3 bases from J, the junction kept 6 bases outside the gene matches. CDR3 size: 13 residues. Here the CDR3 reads CSASGGNNQPQHF. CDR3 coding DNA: TGCAGCGCCTCAGGGGGAAACAATCAGCCCCAGCATTTT.

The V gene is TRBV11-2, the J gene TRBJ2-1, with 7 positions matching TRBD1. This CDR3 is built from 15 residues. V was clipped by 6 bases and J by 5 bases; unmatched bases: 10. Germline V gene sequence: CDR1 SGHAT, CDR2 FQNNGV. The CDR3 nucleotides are TGTGCCAGCAGTTATCCGGGACAGAAGGACAATGAGCAGTTCTTC. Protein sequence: CASSYPGQKDNEQFF.

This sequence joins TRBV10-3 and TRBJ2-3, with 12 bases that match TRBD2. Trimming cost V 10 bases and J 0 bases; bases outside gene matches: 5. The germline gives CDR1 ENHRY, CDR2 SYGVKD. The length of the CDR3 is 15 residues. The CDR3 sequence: CATRTSGTSTDTQYF. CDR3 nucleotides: TGTGCCACTAGGACTAGCGGGACTAGCACAGATACGCAGTATTTT.

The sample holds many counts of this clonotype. The CDR3 nucleotides are TGTGCCAGCAGCTTCCGGGACAATGAGCAGTTCTTC. Translated, it gives CASSFRDNEQFF. V usage is TRBV9 and J usage is TRBJ2-1; D gene unclear. V was cut by 4 bases and J by 5 bases, with 7 bases left in between. Germline V gene data show CDR1 as SGDLS and CDR2 as YYNGEE. CDR3 length equals 12 residues.

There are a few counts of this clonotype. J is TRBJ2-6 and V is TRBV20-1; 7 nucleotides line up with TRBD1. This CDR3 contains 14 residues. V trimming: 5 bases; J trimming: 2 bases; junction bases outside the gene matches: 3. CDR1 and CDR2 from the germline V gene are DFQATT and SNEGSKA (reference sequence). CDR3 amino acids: CSAYTGAGANVLTF. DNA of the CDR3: TGCAGTGCTTACACAGGGGCTGGGGCCAACGTCCTGACTTTC.

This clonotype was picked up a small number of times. The CDR3 protein is CASRWDTSSYNEQFF. In DNA form, the CDR3 reads TGTGCCAGCAGGTGGGACACTAGCTCCTACAATGAGCAGTTCTTC. The chain combines TRBV2 with TRBJ2-1, with D possibly matching TRBD1 (6 bases). V was cut by 6 bases and J by 0 bases, with 12 bases left in between. From germline, CDR1 is SNHLY and CDR2 FYNNEI. CDR3 length equals 15 residues.